This is a list of T cell receptor beta chains from one sample in a study of liver allograft versus peripheral blood T cells. Each CDR3 protein is one row after TCRdb ran MiXCR on the reads. The sample carries roughly 1,800 distinct CDR3 sequences, around 15% recorded once. The receptor set was obtained from a human patient who had a liver transplant. Part of the T cell pool may stem from the graft donor. The CDR3 runs from the conserved cysteine through the conserved F or W. The order of the fields is D gene, CDR3 length, clone size, V gene, J gene, CDR3 DNA, CDR3 protein. The D gene is left open where the match is weak. Not all rows give a size; the values are once, few, many and, for expanded clones, a class.

>.|14|large|TRBV27|TRBJ1-2
TGTGCCAGCAGTTTTCGGCCGTCGGTGGATGGCTACACCTTC
CASSFRPSVDGYTF
>TRBD2|17|few|TRBV19|TRBJ2-2
TGTGCCAGTAGTATGGGACTAGCGGGAGGGGGAACCGGGGAGCTGTTTTTT
CASSMGLAGGGTGELFF
>.|13|medium-sized|TRBV9|TRBJ1-2
TGTGCCAGCAGGAGAGGGCTTATTGATGGCTACACCTTC
CASRRGLIDGYTF
>TRBD1|15|medium-sized|TRBV6-1|TRBJ2-3
TGTGCCAGCAGTCCGGGACAGGGCAACACAGATACGCAGTATTTT
CASSPGQGNTDTQYF
>TRBD2|15|medium-sized|TRBV11-3|TRBJ2-1
TGTGCCAGCAGCCCGGGGGCTAGCGGGACAACTGAGCAGTTCTTC
CASSPGASGTTEQFF
>.|13|.|TRBV11-2|TRBJ1-1
TGTGCCAGCAGCCTACGGACGGCCCCTGAAGCTTTCTTT
CASSLRTAPEAFF
>TRBD1|13|.|TRBV5-5|TRBJ1-2
TGTGCCAGCAGCTCCGGGACAGGGAAAGGCTACACCTTC
CASSSGTGKGYTF
>.|14|medium-sized|TRBV19|TRBJ1-5
TGTGCCAGCGGCCTTTGGGCGAAGGGTCAGCCCCAGCATTTT
CASGLWAKGQPQHF
>.|13|large|TRBV10-3|TRBJ1-2
TGTGCCATCAGTCGCGGGGATAACTATGGCTACACCTTC
CAISRGDNYGYTF
>.|13|medium-sized|TRBV20-1|TRBJ2-1
TGCAGTGCTAGAGCGACTAGCAGGGGTGAGCAGTTCTTC
CSARATSRGEQFF
>.|13|medium-sized|TRBV6-1|TRBJ1-5
TGTGCCAGCACTGGGAGACAGAGTCAGCCCCAGCATTTT
CASTGRQSQPQHF
>TRBD1|15|medium-sized|TRBV6-2/TRBV6-3|TRBJ2-3
TGTGCCAGCAGTTTCGGACAGGCCAGCACAGATACGCAGTATTTT
CASSFGQASTDTQYF
>.|10|large|TRBV6-1|TRBJ1-2
TGTGCCAGCAGGGAATATGGCTACACCTTC
CASREYGYTF
>TRBD2|15|medium-sized|TRBV7-2|TRBJ2-3
TGTGCCAGCAGCATTCCGGGACTAGCGTCAGATACGCAGTATTTT
CASSIPGLASDTQYF
>.|14|medium-sized|TRBV20-1|TRBJ2-1
TGCAGTGCTAGAGAAGAAGGCACCGGCAATGAGCAGTTCTTC
CSAREEGTGNEQFF
>.|13|medium-sized|TRBV6-2/TRBV6-3|TRBJ1-5
TGTGCCAGCAGTTATGGCAGCAATCAGCCCCAGCATTTT
CASSYGSNQPQHF
>.|15|medium-sized|TRBV9|TRBJ1-3
TGTGCCAGCAGCCTCGGGGGGTTTGATGGAAACACCATATATTTT
CASSLGGFDGNTIYF
>.|11|medium-sized|TRBV27|TRBJ2-1
TGTGCCAGCAGTGGGGTCAATGAGCAGTTCTTC
CASSGVNEQFF